The rows below give T cell receptor beta chains drawn from one sample of a study of blood T cell repertoires in COVID-19. Clones were sequenced by immunoSEQ multiplex PCR, and TCRdb holds only the in-frame ones, with some missing. The sample lists a few hundred thousand clones; 70% to 90% were seen once. Sequencing was performed on peripheral blood. The receptors were gathered from a human donor in a cohort sampled during active COVID-19. Both conserved end residues are part of each CDR3. D genes are given only for firm matches. Rows give clone size only sometimes, using once, few, many, or a class for an expanded clone.

CDR3 length,V gene,D gene,clone size,J gene,CDR3 protein
14,TRBV30,TRBD2,.,TRBJ2-3,CAWSVSGGQDTQYF
13,TRBV5-4,.,.,TRBJ2-1,CASSLALAGEQFF
15,TRBV6-5,TRBD1,.,TRBJ2-7,CASSYPGQGYYEQYF
14,TRBV5-4,.,.,TRBJ1-1,CASSLVVGHGEAFF
17,TRBV19,.,.,TRBJ2-1,CASSLSSGVGSYNEQFF
13,TRBV7-2,.,.,TRBJ1-2,CASSPRVRVGYTF
13,TRBV11-3,.,.,TRBJ1-1,CASSLFQNTEAFF
12,TRBV10-2,.,once,TRBJ1-3,CATGGSGNTIYF
13,TRBV5-1,.,few,TRBJ1-1,CASSLAGNTEAFF
14,TRBV7-3,TRBD1,.,TRBJ1-6,CASSQGAPNSPLHF
16,TRBV5-1,.,.,TRBJ1-1,CASSPALGTQNTEAFF
17,TRBV2,.,.,TRBJ2-2,CASSPGEGTPNTGELFF
12,TRBV12-3/TRBV12-4,.,.,TRBJ1-2,CASGTGGDGYTF
15,TRBV15,TRBD1,.,TRBJ1-3,CATSRGRQGGNTIYF
15,TRBV5-4,.,.,TRBJ1-4,CASSLGGGKIEKLFF
12,TRBV6-2/TRBV6-3,.,.,TRBJ1-1,CASSFGSTEAFF
15,TRBV6-5,.,.,TRBJ2-1,CATSLPTGLYNEQFF
16,TRBV6-1,TRBD2,few,TRBJ2-3,CASSGRRAGVQDTQYF
17,TRBV24-1,TRBD1,.,TRBJ2-3,CATSGSPLQGARDTQYF
15,TRBV5-1,.,.,TRBJ1-6,CASSLDRKFNSPLHF
12,TRBV27,.,.,TRBJ2-1,CASSTTSGEQFF